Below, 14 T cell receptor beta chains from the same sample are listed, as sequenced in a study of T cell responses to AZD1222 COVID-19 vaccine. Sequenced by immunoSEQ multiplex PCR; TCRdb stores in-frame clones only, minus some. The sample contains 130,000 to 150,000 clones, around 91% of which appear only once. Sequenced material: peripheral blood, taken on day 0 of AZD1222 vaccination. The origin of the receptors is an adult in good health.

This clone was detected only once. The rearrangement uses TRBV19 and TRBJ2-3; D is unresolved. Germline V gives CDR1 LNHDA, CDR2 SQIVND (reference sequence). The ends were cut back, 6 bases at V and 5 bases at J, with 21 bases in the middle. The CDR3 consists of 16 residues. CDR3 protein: CASSSVFVGPEDTQYF. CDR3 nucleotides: TGTGCCAGTAGCTCCGTGTTCGTTGGCCCTGAAGATACGCAGTATTTT.

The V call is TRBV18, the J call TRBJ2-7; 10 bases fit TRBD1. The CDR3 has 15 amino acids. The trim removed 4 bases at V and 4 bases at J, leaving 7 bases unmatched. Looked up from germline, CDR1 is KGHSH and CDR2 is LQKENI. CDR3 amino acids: CASSLTRQGAYEQYF. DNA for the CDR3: TGTGCCAGCTCACTTACCCGACAGGGGGCTTACGAGCAGTACTTC.

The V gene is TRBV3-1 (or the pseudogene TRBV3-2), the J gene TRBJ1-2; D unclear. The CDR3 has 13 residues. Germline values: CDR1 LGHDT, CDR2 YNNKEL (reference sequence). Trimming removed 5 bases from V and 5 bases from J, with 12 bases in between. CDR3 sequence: CASSKGTRYGYTF. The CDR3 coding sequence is TGTGCCAGCAGCAAAGGTACCAGATATGGCTACACCTTC.

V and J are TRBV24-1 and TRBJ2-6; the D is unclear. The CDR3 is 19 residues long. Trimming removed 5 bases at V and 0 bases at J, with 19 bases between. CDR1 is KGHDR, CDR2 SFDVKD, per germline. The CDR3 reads CATSGAVSDLSSGANVLTF. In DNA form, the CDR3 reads TGTGCCACCAGTGGAGCCGTATCCGACCTCTCCTCTGGGGCCAACGTCCTGACTTTC.

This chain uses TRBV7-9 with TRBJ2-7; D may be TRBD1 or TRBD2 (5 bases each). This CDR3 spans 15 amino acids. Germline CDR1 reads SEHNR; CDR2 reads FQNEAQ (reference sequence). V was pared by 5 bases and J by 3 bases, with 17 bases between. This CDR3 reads CASSVPGPKYYEQYF. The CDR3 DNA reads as TGTGCCAGCAGCGTACCGGGACCGAAGTACTACGAGCAGTACTTC.

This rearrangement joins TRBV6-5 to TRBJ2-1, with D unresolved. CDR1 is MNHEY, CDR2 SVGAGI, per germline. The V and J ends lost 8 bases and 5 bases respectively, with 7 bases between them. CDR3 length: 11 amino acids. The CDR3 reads CASVENNEQFF. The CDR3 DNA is TGTGCCAGCGTTGAGAACAATGAGCAGTTCTTC.

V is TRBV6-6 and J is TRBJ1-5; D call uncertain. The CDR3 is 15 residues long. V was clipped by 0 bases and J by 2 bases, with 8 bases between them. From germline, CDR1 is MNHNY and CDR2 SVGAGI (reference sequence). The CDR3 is CASSYSGMGNQPQHF. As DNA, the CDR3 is TGTGCCAGCAGTTACTCTGGGATGGGCAATCAGCCCCAGCATTTT.

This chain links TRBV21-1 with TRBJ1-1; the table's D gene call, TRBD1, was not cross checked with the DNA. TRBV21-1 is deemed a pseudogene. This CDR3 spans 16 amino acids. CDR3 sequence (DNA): TGTGCCAGCAGCCTAAGGCGGACAGGGGCCGTCACTGAAGCTTTCTTT. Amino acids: CASSLRRTGAVTEAFF.

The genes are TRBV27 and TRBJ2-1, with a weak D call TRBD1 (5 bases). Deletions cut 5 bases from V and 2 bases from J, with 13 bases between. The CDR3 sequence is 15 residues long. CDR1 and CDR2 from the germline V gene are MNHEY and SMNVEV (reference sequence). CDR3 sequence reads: CASSPRQGPYNEQFF. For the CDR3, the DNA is TGTGCCAGCAGTCCCCGCCAGGGCCCCTACAATGAGCAGTTCTTC.

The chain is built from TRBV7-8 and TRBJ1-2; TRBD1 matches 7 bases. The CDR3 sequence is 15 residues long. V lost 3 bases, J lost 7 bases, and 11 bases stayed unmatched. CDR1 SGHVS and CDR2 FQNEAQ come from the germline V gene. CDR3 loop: CASSFQGVVDSGYTF. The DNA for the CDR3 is TGTGCCAGCAGCTTCCAGGGGGTGGTTGACTCTGGCTACACCTTC.

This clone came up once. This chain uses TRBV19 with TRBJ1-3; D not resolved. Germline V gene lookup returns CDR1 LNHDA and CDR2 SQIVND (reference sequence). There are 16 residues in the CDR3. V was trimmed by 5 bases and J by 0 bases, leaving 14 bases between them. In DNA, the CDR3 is TGTGCCAGTAGTGCCCCGGGTCTAAGCTCTGGAAACACCATATATTTT. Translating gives CASSAPGLSSGNTIYF.

This CDR3 reads CASSPEAGGPATGYTF. For the CDR3, the DNA is TGTGCCAGCAGTCCAGAGGCCGGGGGGCCAGCAACAGGCTACACCTTC. V and J are TRBV2 and TRBJ1-2; maybe TRBD1 (6 bases). Germline V gene data show CDR1 as SNHLY and CDR2 as FYNNEI. V was trimmed by 5 bases and J by 8 bases, leaving 24 bases between them. The CDR3 is made up of 16 amino acids.

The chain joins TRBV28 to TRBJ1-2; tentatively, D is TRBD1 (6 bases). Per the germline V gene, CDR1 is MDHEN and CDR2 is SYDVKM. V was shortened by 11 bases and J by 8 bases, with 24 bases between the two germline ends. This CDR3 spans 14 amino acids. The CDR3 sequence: CAVSRSGGVGGYTF. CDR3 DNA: TGTGCCGTAAGCAGGTCCGGGGGCGTGGGCGGCTACACCTTC.

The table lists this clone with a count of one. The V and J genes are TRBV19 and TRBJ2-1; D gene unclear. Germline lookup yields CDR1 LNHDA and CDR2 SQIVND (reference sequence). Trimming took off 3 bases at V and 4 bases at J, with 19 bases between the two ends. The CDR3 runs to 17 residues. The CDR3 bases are TGTGCCAGTAGTATTTCCCTTGGTAGCAGACGATACAATGAGCAGTTCTTC. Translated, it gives CASSISLGSRRYNEQFF.